The source of this T cell receptor (beta chain) is a study of blood T cell repertoires in COVID-19. The V gene's germline CDR1 is MGHDK and CDR2 SYGVNS. With 6 bases removed from V and 1 base from J, the gap between germline ends came to 6 bases. The CDR3 consists of 12 residues. This table comes from immunoSEQ multiplex PCR, and its TCRdb copy is limited to in-frame clones, with some not included. This table holds around 140,000 clones, around 90% found once. The TCR sequence derives from a man between 65 and 85 years old with acute or convalescent COVID-19. The sequenced sample was peripheral blood. The chain carries TRBV25-1 and TRBJ1-1; D is unresolved. The CDR3 DNA reads as TGTGCCAGCAGCGGTCCGAACACTGAAGCTTTCTTT. Its translation: CASSGPNTEAFF.